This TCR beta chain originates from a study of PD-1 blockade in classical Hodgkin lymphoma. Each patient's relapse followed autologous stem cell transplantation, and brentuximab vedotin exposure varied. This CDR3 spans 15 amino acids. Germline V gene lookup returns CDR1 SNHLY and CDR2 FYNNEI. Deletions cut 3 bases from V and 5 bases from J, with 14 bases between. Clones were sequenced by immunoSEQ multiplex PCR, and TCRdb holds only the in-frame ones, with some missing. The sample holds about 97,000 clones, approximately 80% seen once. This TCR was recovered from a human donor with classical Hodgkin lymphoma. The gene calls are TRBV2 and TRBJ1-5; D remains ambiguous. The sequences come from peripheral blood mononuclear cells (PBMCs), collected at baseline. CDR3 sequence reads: CASSDRPLGHQPQHF. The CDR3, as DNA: TGTGCCAGCAGTGATCGGCCGCTAGGGCATCAGCCCCAGCATTTT.